These T cell receptor beta chains were read from a single sample in a study of cytomegalovirus exposure and HLA in healthy donors. The protocol was immunoSEQ multiplex PCR, while the TCRdb copy is restricted to in-frame clones and leaves out a portion. Of more than 130,000 clones in the sample, roughly three quarters were seen once. Sequencing was done on a sample of PBMCs. The receptors shown here come from a woman in her fifties or sixties in good health and CMV-seronegative. CDR3s include the opening cysteine and the closing phenylalanine or tryptophan. Fields, in order: V gene, J gene, D gene, clone size, CDR3 DNA, CDR3 protein. A D gene is named only where the DNA matches it firmly. Rows give clone size only sometimes, using once, few, many, or a class for an expanded clone.

>TRBV19|TRBJ2-1|TRBD1|.
TGTGCCAGTACCACAGGGGGTAGGGGGGTTAGAGTCCTTAATGAGCAGTTCTTC
CASTTGGRGVRVLNEQFF
>TRBV5-8|TRBJ1-1|TRBD1|.
TGTGCCAGCAGCACGGACAGGGGCGACGCTGAAGCTTTCTTT
CASSTDRGDAEAFF
>TRBV4-2|TRBJ1-1|.|few
TGTGCCAGCAGCCAAGATTCTCCAGAGGGAAACACTGAAGCTTTCTTT
CASSQDSPEGNTEAFF
>TRBV30|TRBJ1-2|TRBD1|.
TGTGCCTGGACTCAGCGGGACAGGGGGCGATGTGGCTACACCTTC
CAWTQRDRGRCGYTF
>TRBV19|TRBJ2-2|.|.
TGTGCCAGTAGTACAGACAGGAACACCGGGGAGCTGTTTTTT
CASSTDRNTGELFF
>TRBV11-2|TRBJ1-3|TRBD1|.
TGTGCCAGCAGCTCAATACTCCAGGGGGACTCTGGAAACACCATATATTTT
CASSSILQGDSGNTIYF
>TRBV13|TRBJ2-7|.|.
TGTGCCAGCAGCTTCATCGCGCCCTCCGAGCAGTACTTC
CASSFIAPSEQYF
>TRBV7-7|TRBJ2-1|TRBD1|.
TGTGCTAGCAGCCAAGACAGGGCTCCGGATGAGCAGTTCTTC
CASSQDRAPDEQFF
>TRBV6-5|TRBJ2-1|.|few
TGTGCCAGCAGTGCATCAAGCGACAATGAGCAGTTCTTC
CASSASSDNEQFF
>TRBV11-3|TRBJ2-5|.|.
TGTGCCAGCAGCTTAGATAGCACGGAGACCCAGTACTTC
CASSLDSTETQYF
>TRBV13|TRBJ1-6|TRBD1|.
TGTGCCAGCAGCCTCGGACAGGGCTATAATTCACCCCTCCACTTT
CASSLGQGYNSPLHF
>TRBV5-6|TRBJ2-5|TRBD2|.
TGTGCCAGCAGCGGACTAGCGGGGGCCCAAGAGACCCAGTACTTC
CASSGLAGAQETQYF
>TRBV7-6|TRBJ1-6|.|.
TGTGCCAGCAGCTTAGAGGGCAGGGCAGGGTCACCCCTCCACTTT
CASSLEGRAGSPLHF
>TRBV7-6|TRBJ2-7|.|.
TGTGCCAGCAGCCCAAGAGAGGGAGGCGAGCAGTACTTC
CASSPREGGEQYF
>TRBV7-6|TRBJ2-7|TRBD2|.
TGTGCCAGCAGCCCCGGGACTAGCGGGGCCTACGAGCAGTACTTC
CASSPGTSGAYEQYF
>TRBV21-1|TRBJ1-1|.|.
TGTGCCAGCAGCTCAAAAGGCTGGAAGGGGGACACTGAAGCTTTCTTT
CASSSKGWKGDTEAFF